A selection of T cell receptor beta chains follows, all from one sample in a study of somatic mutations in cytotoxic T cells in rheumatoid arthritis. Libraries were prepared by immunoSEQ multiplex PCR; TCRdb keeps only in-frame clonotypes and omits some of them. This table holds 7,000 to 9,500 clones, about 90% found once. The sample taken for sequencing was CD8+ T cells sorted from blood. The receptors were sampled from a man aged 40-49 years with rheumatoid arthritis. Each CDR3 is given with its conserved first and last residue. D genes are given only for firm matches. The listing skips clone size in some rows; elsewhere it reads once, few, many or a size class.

CASSQDGTGLFEAFF	TGCGCCAGCAGCCAAGATGGGACAGGGCTGTTCGAAGCTTTCTTT	TRBJ1-1	.	TRBV4-1	TRBD1
CASSYSSGGAYGELFF	TGTGCCAGCAGTTACTCTAGCGGGGGGGCCTATGGGGAGCTGTTTTTT	TRBJ2-2	.	TRBV6-5	TRBD2
CASRGGAGGATEAFF	TGTGCCAGCAGAGGGGGCGCAGGGGGCGCCACTGAAGCTTTCTTT	TRBJ1-1	.	TRBV11-2	TRBD1
CASRGVDSYNEQFF	TGTGCCAGCAGAGGGGTTGATTCCTACAATGAGCAGTTCTTC	TRBJ2-1	.	TRBV10-3	.
CASSLGAAGTTDTQYF	TGTGCCAGCAGCTTGGGAGCAGCGGGGACCACAGATACGCAGTATTTT	TRBJ2-3	.	TRBV5-6	TRBD2
CASPVAGGPTGELFF	TGTGCCAGCCCCGTGGCGGGGGGGCCCACCGGGGAGCTGTTTTTT	TRBJ2-2	few	TRBV7-9	TRBD2
CASSGTGTNSPLHF	TGTGCCAGCAGCGGGACAGGGACTAACTCACCCCTCCACTTT	TRBJ1-6	.	TRBV7-9	TRBD1
CASSQVWGLAKNIQYF	TGCGCCAGCAGCCAAGTCTGGGGGCTAGCCAAAAACATTCAGTACTTC	TRBJ2-4	once	TRBV4-1	.
CASSLDRGGTDTQYF	TGCGCCAGCAGCTTGGACAGGGGAGGCACAGATACGCAGTATTTT	TRBJ2-3	.	TRBV5-1	TRBD1
CASKQGAYSNQPQHF	TGTGCCAGCAAACAGGGGGCTTATAGCAATCAGCCCCAGCATTTT	TRBJ1-5	.	TRBV6-6	TRBD1
CASSLLSRTAAADEQFF	TGTGCCAGCAGCTTATTATCCCGCACCGCGGCTGCAGATGAGCAGTTCTTC	TRBJ2-1	.	TRBV7-6	.
CASTPLEGREKLFF	TGTGCCAGCACCCCACTCGAGGGTCGTGAAAAACTGTTTTTT	TRBJ1-4	.	TRBV21-1	.
CASSLGPAGGYTF	TGTGCCAGCAGTTTAGGGCCCGCGGGGGGCTACACCTTC	TRBJ1-2	.	TRBV27	.
CASSQTAGEETQYF	TGTGCCAGCAGCCAAACCGCAGGGGAAGAGACCCAGTACTTC	TRBJ2-5	.	TRBV4-2	.
CAISESKRDRGATTNEKLFF	TGTGCCATCAGTGAGTCTAAGAGGGACAGGGGCGCCACAACTAATGAAAAACTGTTTTTT	TRBJ1-4	.	TRBV10-3	TRBD1
CASSLFGGFQPQHF	TGTGCCAGCAGCCTTTTCGGCGGGTTCCAGCCCCAGCATTTT	TRBJ1-5	once	TRBV4-2	.
CASSSGGLGPLHF	TGTGCCAGCAGCTCTGGGGGCCTAGGGCCCCTCCACTTT	TRBJ1-6	.	TRBV7-9	.
CASSPLSAGPRETQYF	TGTGCCAGCAGCCCCCTGTCCGCCGGCCCGAGGGAGACCCAGTACTTC	TRBJ2-5	once	TRBV28	.
CASSPPDRAYGYTF	TGTGCCAGCAGCCCTCCAGACAGGGCCTATGGCTACACCTTC	TRBJ1-2	.	TRBV9	TRBD1
CASGPREYQPQHF	TGTGCCAGCGGGCCCAGGGAATATCAGCCCCAGCATTTT	TRBJ1-5	.	TRBV7-8	.
CASSTPPAGAPTDTQYF	TGTGCCAGCAGCACCCCTCCGGCGGGGGCCCCCACAGATACGCAGTATTTT	TRBJ2-3	.	TRBV2	.
CAWDGTVYGYTF	TGTGCCTGGGACGGGACAGTCTATGGCTACACCTTC	TRBJ1-2	.	TRBV30	TRBD1
CASSLGGNTEAFF	TGTGCCAGCAGCTTGGGCGGCAACACTGAAGCTTTCTTT	TRBJ1-1	few	TRBV5-6	.
CASSYEGSGELFF	TGTGCCAGCAGTTACGAGGGATCCGGGGAGCTGTTTTTT	TRBJ2-2	.	TRBV6-5	.
CASSSDRRLGQETQYF	TGTGCCAGCAGCTCCGACAGACGACTGGGCCAAGAGACCCAGTACTTC	TRBJ2-5	.	TRBV7-9	.
CASSLSRTGLNSPLHF	TGTGCCAGCAGTTTATCTCGGACAGGGCTAAATTCCCCCCTCCACTTT	TRBJ1-6	.	TRBV28	TRBD1
CASGRLAGGLNTGELFF	TGTGCCAGCGGTCGACTAGCGGGGGGGTTGAACACCGGGGAGCTGTTTTTT	TRBJ2-2	.	TRBV27	TRBD2
CAISVTDSTYNEQFF	TGTGCCATCAGCGTAACGGACAGTACCTACAATGAGCAGTTCTTC	TRBJ2-1	.	TRBV10-3	.
CASSFLLVVDTQYF	TGTGCCAGCAGCTTTCTTCTAGTGGTAGATACGCAGTATTTT	TRBJ2-3	.	TRBV7-8	.
CASSGLSEDQPQHF	TGTGCCAGTAGTGGGTTATCGGAGGATCAGCCCCAGCATTTT	TRBJ1-5	.	TRBV19	.
CASSSSQGAYYGYTF	TGTGCCAGCAGTTCCTCGCAGGGGGCTTACTATGGCTACACCTTC	TRBJ1-2	.	TRBV28	TRBD1
CASSEKRGYTF	TGTGCCAGCTCGGAGAAGCGTGGCTACACCTTC	TRBJ1-2	once	TRBV6-1	.
CASSQLAGGHYEQYF	TGTGCCAGCAGCCAATTAGCGGGGGGGCACTACGAGCAGTACTTC	TRBJ2-7	.	TRBV4-2	TRBD2
CATGWTATNEKLFF	TGTGCCACAGGGTGGACGGCAACTAATGAAAAACTGTTTTTT	TRBJ1-4	.	TRBV10-3	.